These 22 T cell receptor beta chains were all obtained from the same sample, sequenced in a study of T cell changes during pregnancy in multiple sclerosis. TCRdb's table, derived via immunoSEQ multiplex PCR, lists solely in-frame clones and lacks some. The table includes tens of thousands of clones, over 75% detected once. The material was CD8+ T cells from peripheral blood mononuclear cells, obtained before pregnancy. The receptor source for this set is a female donor with multiple sclerosis, enrolled in a pregnancy study.

V gene TRBV28 combines with J gene TRBJ2-1, with 11 bases identical to TRBD2. Per the germline V gene, CDR1 is MDHEN and CDR2 is SYDVKM. CDR3 length: 17 residues. Trimming cost V 9 bases and J 7 bases; bases outside gene matches: 17. For the CDR3, the DNA is TGTGCCAGTTCTCACGGGGGGGCTAGCGGGAGGAGTAATGAGCAGTTCTTC. Translated: CASSHGGASGRSNEQFF.

DNA for the CDR3: TGTGCCAGCAGGACGACAGGGCCCGAGCAGTACTTC. This translates into CASRTTGPEQYF. The J gene is TRBJ2-7, the V gene TRBV6-6, with 7 bases lining up with TRBD1. V shed 6 bases and J 6 bases; nucleotides not matched to a gene: 5. CDR3 length equals 12 residues. CDR1 MNHNY and CDR2 SVGAGI come from the germline V gene (reference sequence).

The chain carries TRBV4-2 and TRBJ2-7; 9 nucleotides align to TRBD2. Germline loops: CDR1 LGHNA, CDR2 YNFKEQ. CDR3 length: 17 residues. V gave up 4 bases and J gave up 1 base; unmatched junction bases: 11. CDR3: CASSPTGIAGASYEQYF. DNA for the CDR3: TGTGCCAGCAGCCCTACCGGGATAGCGGGAGCATCCTACGAGCAGTACTTC.

The chain uses TRBV6-5 and TRBJ2-3, with D maybe TRBD2 (6 bases). V gave up 6 bases and J gave up 2 bases, with 15 bases separating them. CDR3 size: 15 residues. Germline CDR1 MNHEY, CDR2 SVGAGI. Written as DNA, the CDR3 is TGTGCCAGCAGGCGGATGTGGGAGGCCACAGATACGCAGTATTTT. Protein product: CASRRMWEATDTQYF.

The chain recombines TRBV6-6 with TRBJ1-2, with TRBD1 as a possible D gene (6 bases). Germline V gives CDR1 MNHNY, CDR2 SVGAGI (reference sequence). CDR3 length equals 14 residues. V was pared by 2 bases and J by 4 bases, with 11 bases between. This CDR3 is CASSYARTAYGYTF. The CDR3 DNA sequence: TGTGCCAGCAGTTACGCCAGGACAGCCTATGGCTACACCTTC.

This CDR3 reads CASSISSAGYGYTF. In nucleotides, the CDR3 is TGTGCCAGTAGTATTAGTTCTGCCGGCTATGGCTACACCTTC. V is TRBV19 and J is TRBJ1-2; no reliable D call. Between the trimmed V and J ends, which lost 3 bases and 4 bases, there was a span of 12 bases. CDR1 LNHDA and CDR2 SQIVND come from the germline V gene (reference sequence). The CDR3 loop spans 14 amino acids.

This rearrangement joins TRBV27 to TRBJ2-1; tentatively, D is TRBD2 (5 bases). The germline gives CDR1 MNHEY, CDR2 SMNVEV (reference sequence). V was shortened by 5 bases and J by 3 bases, with 20 bases between the two germline ends. This CDR3 spans 17 amino acids. CDR3 in amino acids: CASSLSRWGAVYNEQFF. The CDR3 DNA reads as TGTGCCAGCAGTCTCTCTCGTTGGGGAGCGGTCTACAATGAGCAGTTCTTC.

To note about this clone: This sample includes further DNA sequences coding for the same CDR3. The J gene is TRBJ2-7, the V gene TRBV7-9; 11 positions agree with TRBD2. After removal of 6 bases from V and 4 bases from J, the junction contained 11 bases not matched to a gene. In germline, CDR1 is SEHNR, CDR2 FQNEAQ (reference sequence). The CDR3 consists of 16 residues. This CDR3 is CASSLRTSGSSYEQYF. CDR3 nucleotides: TGTGCCAGCAGTCTCCGAACTAGCGGGAGTTCGTACGAGCAGTACTTC.

This sequence joins TRBV7-3 and TRBJ2-1; maybe TRBD1 (5 bases). The germline V gene encodes CDR1 SGHTA and CDR2 FQGTGA. This CDR3 comprises 15 residues. Trimming left V 6 bases short and J 7 bases short, with 19 bases between. DNA for the CDR3: TGTGCCAGCAGTCAAGTAGGGGTTCATGGGAATGAGCAGTTCTTC. Protein sequence: CASSQVGVHGNEQFF. Supplemented by reference TRBV7-3 and TRBJ2-1, the full variable domain reads GAGVSQTPSNKVTEKGKYVELRCDPISGHTALYWYRQSLGQGPEFLIYFQGTGAADDSGLPNDRFFAVRPEGSVSTLKIQRTERGDSAVYLCASSQVGVHGNEQFFGPGTRLTVL.

The CDR3 protein is CASSFADTTDTQYF. In DNA form, the CDR3 reads TGTGCCAGCAGTTTTGCGGATACCACAGATACGCAGTATTTT. J is TRBJ2-3 and V is TRBV27; D remains ambiguous. Germline V lookup: CDR1 MNHEY, CDR2 SMNVEV (reference sequence). Trimming took 3 bases from V and 2 from J, leaving 9 bases between them. The CDR3 has 14 residues.

The V and J genes are TRBV2 and TRBJ1-3; D is undetermined. The CDR3 spans 16 residues. The V end lost 2 bases, the J end lost 0 bases, and 11 bases lay between the germline ends. CDR1 SNHLY and CDR2 FYNNEI come from the germline V gene. The CDR3 is CASSESPLSSGNTIYF. CDR3 in DNA: TGTGCCAGCAGTGAAAGTCCTTTGAGCTCTGGAAACACCATATATTTT.

The chain uses TRBV28 and TRBJ2-2, with 9 bases that match TRBD1. Germline CDR1 MDHEN, CDR2 SYDVKM. Trimming cost V 4 bases and J 4 bases; bases outside gene matches: 1. The CDR3 runs to 14 residues. The CDR3 nucleotides read TGTGCCAGCAGTTCGACAGGGGGCACCGGGGAGCTGTTTTTT. It translates to CASSSTGGTGELFF. Full variable domain (remainder filled in from reference TRBV28 and TRBJ2-2): DVKVTQSSRYLVKRTGEKVFLECVQDMDHENMFWYRQDPGLGLRLIYFSYDVKMKEKGDIPEGYSVSREKKERFSLILESASTNQTSMYLCASSSTGGTGELFFGEGSRLTVL.

This clone has just a few counts. The CDR3 nucleotides are TGTGCCAGTAGTATAGGACTAGCGGGAGGGGCCAATGAGCAGTTCTTC. Translated: CASSIGLAGGANEQFF. V and J are TRBV19 and TRBJ2-1; 14 positions agree with TRBD2. Trimming took 1 base from V and 6 from J; bases not matched to a gene: 2. Per germline, CDR1 LNHDA and CDR2 SQIVND (reference sequence). The CDR3 is made up of 16 amino acids.

This sequence joins TRBV10-3 and TRBJ2-2; maybe TRBD2 (5 bases). This CDR3 has 15 amino acids. V dropped 3 bases and J dropped 5 bases, with 13 bases sitting between them. Germline-derived CDR1 and CDR2 are ENHRY and SYGVKD. DNA of the CDR3: TGTGCCATCAGTGACCCCGGGCGAGGGACCGGGGAGCTGTTTTTT. Amino acid sequence: CAISDPGRGTGELFF.

The chain uses TRBV27 and TRBJ1-5; 9 bases agree with TRBD1. Germline lookup yields CDR1 MNHEY and CDR2 SMNVEV (reference sequence). J gave up 0 bases and V 5 bases, and 8 bases lay outside the gene matches. This CDR3 contains 17 residues. Written as DNA, the CDR3 is TGTGCCAGCAGTCCCGGACAGGGGAGTTATAGCAATCAGCCCCAGCATTTT. It yields the protein CASSPGQGSYSNQPQHF.

The chain employs TRBV5-1 and TRBJ2-5; 11 bases align to TRBD2. The CDR3 consists of 17 residues. V shed 0 bases and J 4 bases; nucleotides not matched to a gene: 8. CDR1 SGHRS and CDR2 YFSETQ come from the germline V gene. The CDR3, as DNA: TGCGCCAGCAGCTTGGCCCTAGCGGGAGGTGGGATAGAGACCCAGTACTTC. Translation gives CASSLALAGGGIETQYF.

This chain uses TRBV27 with TRBJ2-1, with D possibly being TRBD2 (5 bases). Per germline, CDR1 MNHEY and CDR2 SMNVEV (reference sequence). The CDR3 runs 14 residues. V was trimmed by 2 bases and J by 4 bases, leaving 9 bases between them. The CDR3 sequence: CASSLGSVYNEQFF. The DNA for the CDR3 is TGTGCCAGCAGTTTAGGGAGCGTTTACAATGAGCAGTTCTTC.

J is TRBJ1-3 and V is TRBV7-9, with D hard to call. The CDR3 extends over 11 amino acids. The germline gives CDR1 SEHNR, CDR2 FQNEAQ (reference sequence). Trimming took off 8 bases at V and 8 bases at J, with 10 bases between the two ends. CDR3 in amino acids: CASPSGDTIYF. The CDR3 DNA follows: TGTGCCAGCCCGAGCGGGGACACCATATATTTT. Looking up the rest from reference TRBV7-9 and TRBJ1-3 gives the full variable domain: DTGVSQNPRHKITKRGQNVTFRCDPISEHNRLYWYRQTLGQGPEFLTYFQNEAQLEKSRLLSDRFSAERPKGSFSTLEIQRTEQGDSAMYLCASPSGDTIYFGEGSWLTVV.

J is TRBJ2-7 and V is TRBV5-5, with D perhaps TRBD2 (5 bases). The V and J ends lost 2 bases and 3 bases respectively, with 12 bases between them. Germline V gives CDR1 SGHKS, CDR2 YYEKEE (reference sequence). The CDR3 sequence is 14 residues long. CDR3: CASSLAAHLYEQYF. In DNA, the CDR3 is TGTGCCAGCAGCTTAGCGGCCCACCTCTACGAGCAGTACTTC.

The gene calls are TRBV19 and TRBJ2-1; perhaps TRBD1 as D (6 bases). Deletions cut 3 bases from V and 15 bases from J, with 15 bases between. Germline CDR1 is LNHDA and CDR2 is SQIVND (reference sequence). This CDR3 has 12 residues. CDR3 protein: CASSIGGLGMFF. The CDR3, as DNA: TGTGCCAGTAGTATTGGGGGCCTGGGCATGTTCTTC.

In its sample, this clone was seen once. This CDR3 is CAWAPGSGLDEQFF. The CDR3 DNA sequence: TGTGCCTGGGCTCCGGGTAGTGGCTTGGATGAGCAGTTCTTC. This rearrangement joins TRBV30 to TRBJ2-1; no firm D call. Deletions cut 5 bases from V and 8 bases from J, with 19 bases between. Germline V gives CDR1 GTSNPN, CDR2 SVGIG (reference sequence). The CDR3 loop spans 14 amino acids.

This clone was seen only once. V and J are TRBV28 and TRBJ1-3; D call uncertain. CDR3 length: 15 residues. Germline CDR1 is MDHEN and CDR2 is SYDVKM. V lost 5 bases and J lost 1, with 12 bases in between. This chain's CDR3 is CASSRSEWSGNTIYF. DNA of the CDR3: TGTGCCAGCAGTAGGAGTGAGTGGTCTGGAAACACCATATATTTT.